This note documents a single T cell receptor beta chain sequence. Its antigen is not known. Because the CDR3's place on the DNA is in doubt, the DNA is left out and the CDR3 is given as listed by TCRdb. The data belong to a study of regulatory T cells in long-lasting Graves disease. Study-wide context: To qualify as persistent, Graves' disease required over 5 years of antithyroid drugs with positive TSH receptor antibodies. Findings of the study overall: The study found lower TCR diversity in persistent Graves' patients than in newly diagnosed ones.

Time point described: persistent/refractory GD, antithyroid drugs over 5 years with positive TRAb. PBMCs provided the RNA from which the TCR library was made. Each patient gave Nine milliliters of EDTA-anticoagulated peripheral blood. The CDR3 has 17 residues if both end residues are counted. Germline V gene sequence: CDR1 MGHRA, CDR2 YSYEKL. Combining iRepertoire HTBI primers with Arm-PCR of CDR3 regions, the authors built TCR beta libraries. TCRdb ran MiXCR on the multiplex PCR reads and lists one entry per CDR3 protein. The sample lists roughly 400,000 distinct CDR3 sequences; over 20% were seen once.

The sample here was peripheral blood mononuclear cells (PBMCs), taken when the disease was refractory, from a patient treated with antithyroid drugs. The TCR comes from a female donor with Graves disease. The J gene is TRBJ2-7, the V gene TRBV4-1; the listed D gene, TRBD1, was not tested against the DNA. The CDR3 protein is CASSQEPVGTGAYERYF.